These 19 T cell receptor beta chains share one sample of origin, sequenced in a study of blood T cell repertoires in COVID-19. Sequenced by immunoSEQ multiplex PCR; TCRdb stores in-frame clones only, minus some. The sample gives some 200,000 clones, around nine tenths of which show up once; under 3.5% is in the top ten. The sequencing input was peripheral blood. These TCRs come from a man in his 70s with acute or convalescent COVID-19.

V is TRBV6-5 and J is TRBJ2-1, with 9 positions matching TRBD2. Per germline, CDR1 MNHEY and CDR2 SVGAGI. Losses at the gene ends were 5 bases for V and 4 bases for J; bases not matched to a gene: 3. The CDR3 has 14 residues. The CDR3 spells CASSRGLAYNEQFF. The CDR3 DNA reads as TGTGCCAGCAGTCGGGGACTAGCTTACAATGAGCAGTTCTTC.

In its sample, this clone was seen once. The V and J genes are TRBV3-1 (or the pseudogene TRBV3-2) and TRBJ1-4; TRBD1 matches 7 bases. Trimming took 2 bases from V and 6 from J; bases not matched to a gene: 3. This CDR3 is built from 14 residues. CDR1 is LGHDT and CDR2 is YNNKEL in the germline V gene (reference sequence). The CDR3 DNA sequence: TGTGCCAGCAGCCAACAAGACAGGGATGAAAAACTGTTTTTT. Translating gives CASSQQDRDEKLFF.

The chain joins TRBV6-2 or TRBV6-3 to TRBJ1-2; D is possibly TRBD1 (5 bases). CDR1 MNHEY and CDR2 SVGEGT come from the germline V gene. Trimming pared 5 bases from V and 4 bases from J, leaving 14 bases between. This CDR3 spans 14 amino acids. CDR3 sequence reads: CASSRGGRGYGYTF. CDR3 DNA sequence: TGTGCCAGCAGTCGCGGGGGTCGGGGCTATGGCTACACCTTC.

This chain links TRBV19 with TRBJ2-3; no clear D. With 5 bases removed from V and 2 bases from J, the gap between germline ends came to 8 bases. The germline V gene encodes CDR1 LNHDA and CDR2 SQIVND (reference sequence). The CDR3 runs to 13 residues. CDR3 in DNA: TGTGCCAGTAGTGCGAGAAACACAGATACGCAGTATTTT. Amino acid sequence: CASSARNTDTQYF.

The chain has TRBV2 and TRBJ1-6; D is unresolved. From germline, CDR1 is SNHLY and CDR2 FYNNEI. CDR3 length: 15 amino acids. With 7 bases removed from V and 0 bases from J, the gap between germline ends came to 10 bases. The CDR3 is CASIQASSYNSPLHF. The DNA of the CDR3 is TGTGCCAGCATTCAAGCCAGCTCCTATAATTCACCCCTCCACTTT.

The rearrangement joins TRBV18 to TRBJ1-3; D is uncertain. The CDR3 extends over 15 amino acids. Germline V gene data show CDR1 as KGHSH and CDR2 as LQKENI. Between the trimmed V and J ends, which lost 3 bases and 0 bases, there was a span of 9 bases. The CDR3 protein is CASSPREGSGNTIYF. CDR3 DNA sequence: TGTGCCAGCTCACCCCGGGAGGGCTCTGGAAACACCATATATTTT.

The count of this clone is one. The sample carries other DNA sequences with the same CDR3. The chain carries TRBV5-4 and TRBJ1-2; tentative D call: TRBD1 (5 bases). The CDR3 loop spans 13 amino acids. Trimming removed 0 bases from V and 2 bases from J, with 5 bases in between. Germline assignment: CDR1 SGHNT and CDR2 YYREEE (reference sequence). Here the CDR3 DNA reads TGTGCCAGCAGCTTGGGGGGCAACTATGGCTACACCTTC. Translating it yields CASSLGGNYGYTF.

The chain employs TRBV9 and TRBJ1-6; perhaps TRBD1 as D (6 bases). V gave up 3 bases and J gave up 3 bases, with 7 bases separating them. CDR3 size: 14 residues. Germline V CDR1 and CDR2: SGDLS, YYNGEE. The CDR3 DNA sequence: TGTGCCAGCAGCGGGGGACACTATAATTCACCCCTCCACTTT. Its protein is CASSGGHYNSPLHF.

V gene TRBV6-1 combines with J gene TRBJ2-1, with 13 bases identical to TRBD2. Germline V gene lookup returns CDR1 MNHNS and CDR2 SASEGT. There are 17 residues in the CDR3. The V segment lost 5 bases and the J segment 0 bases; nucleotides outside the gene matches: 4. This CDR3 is CASSKGTSGVSYNEQFF. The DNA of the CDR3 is TGTGCCAGCAGTAAAGGGACTAGCGGGGTCTCCTACAATGAGCAGTTCTTC.

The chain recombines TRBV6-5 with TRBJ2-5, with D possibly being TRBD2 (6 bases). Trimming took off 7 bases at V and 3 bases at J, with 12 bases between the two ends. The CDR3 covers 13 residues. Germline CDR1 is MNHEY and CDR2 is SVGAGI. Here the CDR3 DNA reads TGTGCCAGCACCCCTTCGGGGGAAGAGACCCAGTACTTC. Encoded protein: CASTPSGEETQYF.

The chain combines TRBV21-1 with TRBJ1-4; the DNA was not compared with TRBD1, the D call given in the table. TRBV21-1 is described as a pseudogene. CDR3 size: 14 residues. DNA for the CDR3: TGTGCCAGCAGCACGGGACAGGGCAATGAAAAACTGTTTTTT. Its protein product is CASSTGQGNEKLFF.

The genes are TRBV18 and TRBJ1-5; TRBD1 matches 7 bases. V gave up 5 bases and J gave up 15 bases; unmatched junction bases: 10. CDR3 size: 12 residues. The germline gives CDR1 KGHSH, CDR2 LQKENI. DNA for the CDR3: TGTGCCAGCTCATCCGACAGGGTAATTGCGCATTTT. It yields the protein CASSSDRVIAHF.

CDR3 nucleotides: TGCGCCAGCAGCCCAATGAGGGGGACTGAAGCTTTCTTT. The encoded protein is CASSPMRGTEAFF. This chain uses TRBV5-1 with TRBJ1-1; tentatively, D is TRBD1 (6 bases). Trimming cost V 4 bases and J 5 bases, with 12 bases left between them. The CDR3 has 13 amino acids. Germline lookup yields CDR1 SGHRS and CDR2 YFSETQ.

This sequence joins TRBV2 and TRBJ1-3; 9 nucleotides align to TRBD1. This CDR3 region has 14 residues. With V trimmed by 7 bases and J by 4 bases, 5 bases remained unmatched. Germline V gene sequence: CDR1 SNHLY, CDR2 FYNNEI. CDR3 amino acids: CASNPGTGGNTIYF. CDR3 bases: TGTGCCAGCAATCCCGGGACAGGGGGAAACACCATATATTTT.

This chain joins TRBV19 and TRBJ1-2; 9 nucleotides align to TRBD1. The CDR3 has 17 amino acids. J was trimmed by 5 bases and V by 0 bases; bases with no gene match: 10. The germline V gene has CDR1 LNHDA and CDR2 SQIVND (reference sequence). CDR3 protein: CASSIDLPGTGRYGYTF. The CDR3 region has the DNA TGTGCCAGTAGTATAGATCTACCCGGGACAGGGCGTTATGGCTACACCTTC.

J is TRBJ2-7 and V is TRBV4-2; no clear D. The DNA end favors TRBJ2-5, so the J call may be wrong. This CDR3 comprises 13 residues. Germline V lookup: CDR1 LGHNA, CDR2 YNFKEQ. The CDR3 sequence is CASSQELGGTQYF. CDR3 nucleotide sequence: TGTGCCAGCAGCCAAGAATTGGGCGGGACCCAGTACTTC.

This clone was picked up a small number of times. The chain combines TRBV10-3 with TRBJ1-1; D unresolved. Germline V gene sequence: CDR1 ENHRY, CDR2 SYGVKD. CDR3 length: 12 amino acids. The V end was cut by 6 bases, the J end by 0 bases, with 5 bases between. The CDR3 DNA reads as TGTGCCATCAGGGGCATGAACACTGAAGCTTTCTTT. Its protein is CAIRGMNTEAFF.

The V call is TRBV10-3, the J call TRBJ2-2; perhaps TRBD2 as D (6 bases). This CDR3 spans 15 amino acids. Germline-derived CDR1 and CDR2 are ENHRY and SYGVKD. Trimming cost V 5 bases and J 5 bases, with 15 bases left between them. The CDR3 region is CAISRDSGGTGELFF. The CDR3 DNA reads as TGTGCCATCAGTAGGGACTCTGGGGGAACCGGGGAGCTGTTTTTT.

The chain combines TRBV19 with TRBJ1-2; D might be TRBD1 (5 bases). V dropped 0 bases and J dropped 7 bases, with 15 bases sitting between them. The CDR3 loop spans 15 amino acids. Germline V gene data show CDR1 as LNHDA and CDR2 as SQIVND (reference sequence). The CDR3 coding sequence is TGTGCCAGTAGTATAGACAGGGTAGATCGCGTTGGCTACACCTTC. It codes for CASSIDRVDRVGYTF.